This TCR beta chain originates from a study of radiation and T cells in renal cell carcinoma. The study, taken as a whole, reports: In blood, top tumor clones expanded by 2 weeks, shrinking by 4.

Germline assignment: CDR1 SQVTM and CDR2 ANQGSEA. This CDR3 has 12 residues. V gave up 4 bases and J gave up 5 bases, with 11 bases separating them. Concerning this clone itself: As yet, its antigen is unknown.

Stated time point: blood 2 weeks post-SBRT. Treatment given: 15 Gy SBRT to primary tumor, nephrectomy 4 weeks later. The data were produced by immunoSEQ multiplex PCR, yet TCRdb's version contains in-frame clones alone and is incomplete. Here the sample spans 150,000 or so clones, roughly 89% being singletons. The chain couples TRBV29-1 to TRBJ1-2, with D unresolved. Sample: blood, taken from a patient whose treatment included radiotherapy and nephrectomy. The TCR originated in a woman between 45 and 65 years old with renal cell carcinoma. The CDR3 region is CSVVSQIYGYTF. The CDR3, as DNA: TGCAGCGTTGTATCCCAGATTTATGGCTACACCTTC.